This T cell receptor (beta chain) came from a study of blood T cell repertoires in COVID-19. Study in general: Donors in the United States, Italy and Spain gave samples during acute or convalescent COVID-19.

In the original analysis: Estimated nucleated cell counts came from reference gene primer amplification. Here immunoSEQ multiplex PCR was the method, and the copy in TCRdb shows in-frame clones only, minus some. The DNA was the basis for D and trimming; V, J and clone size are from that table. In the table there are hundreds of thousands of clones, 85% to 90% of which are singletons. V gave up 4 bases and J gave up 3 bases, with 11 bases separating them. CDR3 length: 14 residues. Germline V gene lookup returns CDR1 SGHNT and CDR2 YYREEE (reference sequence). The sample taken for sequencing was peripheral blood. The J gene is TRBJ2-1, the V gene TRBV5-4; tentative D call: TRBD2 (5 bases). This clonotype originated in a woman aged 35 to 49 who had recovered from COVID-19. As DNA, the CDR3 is TGTGCCAGCAGCAGAGGGTTGGACTACAATGAGCAGTTCTTC. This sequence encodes CASSRGLDYNEQFF.